This T cell receptor beta chain was sequenced for a study of T-cell memory formation after mild COVID-19. This clonotype was counted a few times. Researchers used 5'RACE with constant-segment primers to make TCR alpha and TCR beta cDNA libraries that carry sample barcodes and UMIs. TCRdb re-analysed the 5' RACE reads in MiXCR, keeping a single row per CDR3 protein. The sample lists roughly 150,000 distinct CDR3 sequences, about 15% occurring once. V was clipped by 2 bases and J by 3 bases, with 10 bases between them. The CDR3 length is 15 residues. Germline assignment: CDR1 SGHAT and CDR2 FQNNGV. This receptor was taken from an adult woman who had mild COVID-19 (a few samples of this study predate the infection). Cell type and time point are not known. Sequenced material: PBMCs or a T cell subset sorted from them (not recorded which). J is TRBJ2-2 and V is TRBV11-2; D is perhaps TRBD1 (5 bases). The DNA for the CDR3 is TGTGCCAGCAGCTTATGGGGCTCGGACACCGGGGAGCTGTTTTTT. It encodes CASSLWGSDTGELFF.